Presented here are 25 T cell receptor beta chains from one specimen sequenced in a study of blood T cell repertoires in COVID-19. Sequencing was performed with immunoSEQ multiplex PCR; in TCRdb, only in-frame clones are kept and a portion is missing. The top ten clones hold approximately 5% of a sample with a few hundred thousand clones, roughly four fifths of them seen once. Sequenced: peripheral blood. Receptor source: a woman aged 65 to 85 with COVID-19, enrolled during active disease.

This clone was seen repeatedly, ten times or more. The V call is TRBV6-5, the J call TRBJ2-2; 7 bases match TRBD1. Germline V gives CDR1 MNHEY, CDR2 SVGAGI. The CDR3 covers 14 residues. Trimming removed 6 bases from V and 2 bases from J; junction bases left unmatched: 3. CDR3 sequence reads: CASRGDRNTGELFF. In nucleotides, the CDR3 is TGTGCCAGCAGAGGGGACAGAAACACCGGGGAGCTGTTTTTT.

The genes are TRBV28 and TRBJ1-5; 8 nucleotides align to TRBD1. The CDR3 totals 15 residues. V lost 1 base to trimming and J lost 6 bases; unmatched junction nucleotides: 5. The germline CDR1 and CDR2 sequences are MDHEN and SYDVKM. CDR3 sequence: CASSLSTGAGQPQHF. As DNA, the CDR3 is TGTGCCAGCAGTTTATCGACAGGGGCGGGTCAGCCCCAGCATTTT.

This clone has a single count. The rearrangement links TRBV9 to TRBJ1-3, with unresolved D. Germline CDR1 reads SGDLS; CDR2 reads YYNGEE. V lost 1 base and J 0 bases, leaving 5 bases between the germline ends. The CDR3 has 14 amino acids. The CDR3 spells CASSVSSSGNTIYF. DNA of the CDR3: TGTGCCAGCAGCGTATCCAGCTCTGGAAACACCATATATTTT.

This chain uses TRBV6-8 with TRBJ2-3, with D possibly being TRBD1 (6 bases). The CDR3 has 17 residues. Trimming stripped 6 bases from V and 4 bases from J, with 23 bases between. Germline values: CDR1 MNHGY, CDR2 SAAAGT. CDR3 residues: CASSHLTGFLIPDTQYF. CDR3 sequence (DNA): TGTGCCAGCAGCCACCTTACAGGGTTTCTGATTCCAGATACGCAGTATTTT.

The V call is TRBV7-8, the J call TRBJ2-7; a weak D match, TRBD1 (6 bases). The CDR3 consists of 13 residues. Trimming removed 8 bases at V and 0 bases at J, with 11 bases between. Germline loops: CDR1 SGHVS, CDR2 FQNEAQ. The CDR3 nucleotides are TGTGCCAGCGGACGGACAGTCTCCTACGAGCAGTACTTC. It yields the protein CASGRTVSYEQYF.

The V and J genes are TRBV29-1 and TRBJ2-6; D not certain. Trimming removed 7 bases at V and 0 bases at J, with 10 bases between. Germline lookup yields CDR1 SQVTM and CDR2 ANQGSEA. CDR3 length equals 14 residues. Here the CDR3 DNA reads TGCAGCGCCTTAGGAGTCTCTGGGGCCAACGTCCTGACTTTC. Translation: CSALGVSGANVLTF.

DNA for the CDR3: TGCGCCAGCAGCTTCTACGGGAGGCCCCAAGAGACCCAGTACTTC. Protein product: CASSFYGRPQETQYF. The chain couples TRBV5-1 to TRBJ2-5; 7 bases map to TRBD2. The CDR3 extends over 15 amino acids. V trimming: 2 bases; J trimming: 1 base; junction bases outside the gene matches: 5. Germline V gene sequence: CDR1 SGHRS, CDR2 YFSETQ.

This chain joins TRBV30 and TRBJ1-6; D remains ambiguous. V lost 0 bases and J lost 8, with 8 bases in between. The CDR3 sequence is 13 residues long. Germline CDR1 and CDR2: GTSNPN and SVGIG (reference sequence). CDR3 in amino acids: CAWSVLRDSPLHF. The DNA for the CDR3 is TGTGCCTGGAGTGTACTCCGGGATTCACCCCTCCACTTT.

This clone appeared a single time. The chain joins TRBV6-6 to TRBJ1-3; D is undetermined. Germline V lookup: CDR1 MNHNY, CDR2 SVGAGI (reference sequence). V lost 9 bases to trimming and J lost 4 bases, with 7 bases between them. The CDR3 is 11 residues long. The CDR3 bases are TGTGCCAGTGGGCAGGGAAACACCATATATTTT. Amino acids: CASGQGNTIYF.

This clone has a single count. The genes are TRBV30 and TRBJ1-1, with D tentatively TRBD1 (5 bases). Germline V gives CDR1 GTSNPN, CDR2 SVGIG (reference sequence). The CDR3 sequence is 17 residues long. Deletions cut 2 bases from V and 6 bases from J, with 25 bases between. CDR3 coding DNA: TGTGCCTGGAGTCTTCTGGCAGGGAAGGGTGGTAAATCTGAAGCTTTCTTT. Residues: CAWSLLAGKGGKSEAFF.

The chain recombines TRBV5-4 with TRBJ2-1, with 8 bases identical to TRBD1. The CDR3 is 15 residues long. Germline CDR1 and CDR2: SGHNT and YYREEE (reference sequence). The trim removed 6 bases at V and 3 bases at J, leaving 8 bases unmatched. The CDR3 DNA is TGTGCCAGCATACGGACAGGGAATGACTACAATGAGCAGTTCTTC. It specifies CASIRTGNDYNEQFF.

The chain is built from TRBV7-9 and TRBJ2-3, with D uncertain. Per the germline V gene, CDR1 is SEHNR and CDR2 is FQNEAQ (reference sequence). The CDR3 has 12 residues. V lost 5 bases, J lost 7 bases, and 10 bases lay in between. The CDR3 is CASSQDFNTQYF. CDR3 DNA: TGTGCCAGCAGCCAAGACTTCAATACGCAGTATTTT.

This clone was seen more than once but under ten times. The V call is TRBV5-1, the J call TRBJ1-3; TRBD1 might be the D (6 bases). Germline-derived CDR1 and CDR2 are SGHRS and YFSETQ. Deletions cut 2 bases from V and 3 bases from J, with 12 bases between. The CDR3 is 15 residues long. CDR3 DNA sequence: TGCGCCAGCAGCTTACTGGGGGCGCTTGGAAACACCATATATTTT. Translating it yields CASSLLGALGNTIYF.

This rearrangement joins TRBV6-5 to TRBJ1-5, with a weak D call TRBD1 (6 bases). Trimming removed 2 bases from V and 10 bases from J, with 12 bases in between. CDR1 and CDR2 (germline): MNHEY, SVGAGI. The CDR3 spans 13 residues. Written as DNA, the CDR3 is TGTGCCAGCAGTTACGGGGGACACCAACCCCAGCATTTT. As protein: CASSYGGHQPQHF.

This chain uses TRBV18 with TRBJ2-1; 13 bases fit TRBD2. Losses at the gene ends were 5 bases for V and 3 bases for J; bases not matched to a gene: 7. This CDR3 has 17 amino acids. Per germline, CDR1 KGHSH and CDR2 LQKENI. CDR3: CASSGSLAGGLYNEQFF. The CDR3 DNA reads as TGTGCCAGCTCAGGATCACTAGCGGGAGGGCTCTACAATGAGCAGTTCTTC.

This sequence joins TRBV28 and TRBJ2-6; possible D gene TRBD1, 6 bases. The CDR3 length is 17 residues. Germline V gene sequence: CDR1 MDHEN, CDR2 SYDVKM. Between the trimmed V and J ends, which lost 9 bases and 1 base, there was a span of 19 bases. The CDR3 here is CASHVSGHYSGANVLTF. The CDR3 DNA sequence: TGTGCCAGTCACGTCTCGGGACATTATTCTGGGGCCAACGTCCTGACTTTC.

The rearrangement joins TRBV5-6 to TRBJ2-2; the D is unclear. Germline CDR1 reads SGHDT; CDR2 reads YYEEEE. The CDR3 is made up of 16 amino acids. The ends were cut back, 4 bases at V and 7 bases at J, with 20 bases in the middle. CDR3 residues: CASSAMLVLGSGELFF. CDR3 in DNA: TGTGCCAGCAGCGCCATGCTAGTTTTGGGTAGCGGGGAGCTGTTTTTT. Looking up the rest from reference TRBV5-6 and TRBJ2-2 gives the full variable domain: DAGVTQSPTHLIKTRGQQVTLRCSPKSGHDTVSWYQQALGQGPQFIFQYYEEEERQRGNFPDRFSGHQFPNYSSELNVNALLLGDSALYLCASSAMLVLGSGELFFGEGSRLTVL.

The rearrangement links TRBV19 to TRBJ2-1, with 7 positions matching TRBD2. The trim removed 3 bases at V and 5 bases at J, leaving 13 bases unmatched. Germline CDR1 is LNHDA and CDR2 is SQIVND (reference sequence). The length of the CDR3 is 17 residues. The CDR3 DNA reads as TGTGCCAGTAGTATTGGAACTAGCGCCGTTCGAGACAATGAGCAGTTCTTC. It encodes CASSIGTSAVRDNEQFF.

The rearrangement links TRBV9 to TRBJ2-3, with 10 positions matching TRBD2. V lost 2 bases, J lost 2 bases, and 5 bases stayed unmatched. The CDR3 contains 16 residues. Germline V gives CDR1 SGDLS, CDR2 YYNGEE. CDR3 amino acids: CASSVRLAGLTDTQYF. In DNA, the CDR3 is TGTGCCAGCAGCGTCCGACTAGCGGGCCTCACAGATACGCAGTATTTT.

J is TRBJ2-7 and V is TRBV11-2; D gene unclear. The CDR3 runs 15 residues. Trimming cost V 0 bases and J 2 bases, with 11 bases left between them. Germline V gene sequence: CDR1 SGHAT, CDR2 FQNNGV. CDR3 in amino acids: CASSLDPGMPYEQYF. The CDR3, as DNA: TGTGCCAGCAGCTTAGATCCAGGTATGCCCTACGAGCAGTACTTC.

This clone was seen a few times. Other DNA sequences in this specimen translate into the identical CDR3. The V gene is TRBV13, the J gene TRBJ1-3, with a tentative D call TRBD1 (5 bases). Trimming took 5 bases from V and 0 from J, leaving 11 bases between them. The CDR3 has 15 residues. The germline V gene has CDR1 PRHDT and CDR2 FYEKMQ (reference sequence). CDR3 coding DNA: TGTGCCAGCAGCCTTGACAGTTCCTCTGGAAACACCATATATTTT. It specifies CASSLDSSSGNTIYF.

This chain uses TRBV7-2 with TRBJ1-1, with 10 bases fitting TRBD1. The V and J ends lost 5 bases and 1 base, in that order; junction bases with no gene match: 7. The CDR3 is made up of 16 amino acids. Per germline, CDR1 SGHTA and CDR2 FQGNSA. CDR3 amino acids: CASSPGQGLANTEAFF. DNA for the CDR3: TGTGCCAGCAGCCCGGGACAGGGGTTAGCGAACACTGAAGCTTTCTTT.

The chain has TRBV18 and TRBJ1-5; 9 bases are a match to TRBD1. The CDR3 extends over 13 amino acids. V gave up 6 bases and J gave up 4 bases; unmatched junction bases: 1. Germline V gives CDR1 KGHSH, CDR2 LQKENI. As DNA, the CDR3 is TGTGCCAGCTCCGGGACAGGGAATCAGCCCCAGCATTTT. Its protein is CASSGTGNQPQHF.

V gene TRBV28 combines with J gene TRBJ1-1, with a tentative D call TRBD1 (6 bases). The V gene lost 2 bases and the J gene lost 4 bases, with 11 bases spanning the gap. Germline V gene sequence: CDR1 MDHEN, CDR2 SYDVKM. The CDR3 totals 14 residues. This chain's CDR3 is CASSLLRGGTEAFF. DNA for the CDR3: TGTGCCAGCAGTTTACTTAGGGGGGGCACTGAAGCTTTCTTT.

The J gene is TRBJ1-2, the V gene TRBV19; D ambiguous. CDR3 length equals 12 residues. V was clipped by 6 bases and J by 4 bases, with 9 bases between them. Germline CDR1 is LNHDA and CDR2 is SQIVND (reference sequence). CDR3 bases: TGTGCCAGTAGAGGAGGAGTCTATGGCTACACCTTC. It codes for CASRGGVYGYTF.